The entry below gives a single T cell receptor (beta chain) sequence along with its context. Its antigen is not identified. Trimming removed 6 bases from V and 3 bases from J; junction bases left unmatched: 2. Germline V lookup: CDR1 SGHDT, CDR2 YYEEEE. The CDR3 is 14 amino acids. It was genomic DNA that served as the template for profiling TCR beta VDJ and CDR3. TCRdb reprocessed the reads via MiXCR and lists one record per CDR3 protein. The sample comprises 400,000 to 600,000 distinct CDR3 sequences, more than 25% of which are singletons, and 0.82% rests with the top ten. The data belong to a study of CD8+CD57+ T cells in acquired aplastic anemia. Across the whole study: Sorted CD4+ and CD8+ cells yielded DNA averaging roughly 3.3 ug. Points from the study as a whole: Found in both controls and patients were about 30 CD8+ CDR3 sequences.

Those patients picked for sequencing had displayed CD8+CD57+ cell expansion on flow cytometry. Every patient had severe acquired aplastic anemia. Patients were untreated when blood was sampled. The rearrangement uses TRBV5-6 and TRBJ2-2, with TRBD1 matching over 10 bases. The clonotype was recovered from a human donor with aplastic anemia. Sequencing input: sorted CD4+, CD8+, or CD8+CD57+ T cells (not recorded which) from PBMCs. DNA of the CDR3: TGTGCCAGCAAGGGACAGGGGCACACCGGGGAGCTGTTTTTT. Translated, it gives CASKGQGHTGELFF.